The present entry profiles one T cell receptor (beta chain) with its context. The V gene lost 3 bases and the J gene lost 0 bases, with 8 bases spanning the gap. CDR3 size: 14 residues. CDR1 and CDR2 from the germline V gene are SEHNR and FQNEAQ (reference sequence). The source of the sample is a study of blood T cell repertoires in COVID-19. The overall study: T cells, B-cell-depleted T cells, or PBMCs supplied cDNA or gDNA.

Authors' processing steps: It was from reference gene primer amplification that nucleated cell counts were estimated. Profiling relied on immunoSEQ multiplex PCR, and the TCRdb table lists in-frame clones only, not all of them. V, J and clone size were drawn from that table, and D and trimming were deduced from the DNA. This repertoire shows under 250,000 clones, roughly 90% found once; its top ten account for about 6.3%. The sequence was obtained from a man between 60 and 75 years old who had recovered from COVID-19. Sequencing was done on a sample of peripheral blood. The chain recombines TRBV7-9 with TRBJ1-1; no clear D gene. The CDR3 nucleotides read TGTGCCAGCAGCTTCCCTCAGGTGAACACTGAAGCTTTCTTT. This gives the protein CASSFPQVNTEAFF.